This record concerns one T cell receptor (beta chain) sequence. Its antigen is not identified. This record comes from a study of shared clonotypes between healthy human individuals. Whole-study results and caveats: About 5% of naive CD4 clonotypes were shared across several donors. Shared clonotypes across all four donors exceeded non-shared ones in generation probability.

TCRdb's copy holds only in-frame clones and misses some; the assay was immunoSEQ multiplex PCR. The sample lists about 2.2 million clones, 93% seen once, with approximately 1.7% in the top ten. The CDR3 covers 15 residues. Germline trimming cut 0 bases from V and 6 bases from J; bases unmatched to any gene: 4. CDR1 SEHNR and CDR2 FQNEAQ come from the germline V gene (reference sequence). CD45RO negativity and positive selection for CCR7 defined naive CD8 cells, a population that excluded terminally differentiated effector memory CD45RA+ cells. The rearrangement joins TRBV7-9 to TRBJ2-2, with 7 bases lining up with TRBD1. The sequenced material came from naive CD8+ T cells from PBMCs. This receptor was identified in a young man in good health. Some clones in this sample may be carry-over from other donors' samples. In DNA, the CDR3 is TGTGCCAGCAGCTTAGCCGACAGGGTGCCCGGGGAGCTGTTTTTT. Protein sequence: CASSLADRVPGELFF.